This T cell receptor beta chain was observed in a study of T cells of healthy individuals (dated by TCRdb to the late 2010s). Libraries were built with 5' RACE. Sequenced on an Illumina MiSeq. The public reads were reprocessed in TCRdb via fastp at Q25 and MiXCR, keeping in-frame beta chains. Rows are unified per CDR3 protein, each entry keeping the most common DNA and genes. Counted in this sample were 100,000 or so distinct CDR3 sequences; approximately 18% of them appeared once. The ten largest make up under 7.5% of the sample. The V end loses 1 base and the J end loses 6 bases, and a stretch of 8 bases separates them. The CDR3, from cysteine to phenylalanine, totals 13 residues. Left in the record is the CDR3 DNA by itself, 39 bases read in frame from the first base. CDR1 and CDR2 are read off the germline V gene as SGHTA and FQGNSA. For this clonotype: Its antigen remains undetermined. One base away there is no much larger clone; base qualities are not given.

The source is a human donor in good health. The V gene is TRBV7-2 and the J gene is TRBJ2-3; the D gene is perhaps TRBD1 or TRBD2, each of them matching over 5 bases. The encoded CDR3 is CASSLGRGDTQYF. The DNA sequence is given as TGTGCCAGCAGCTTAGGACGGGGCGATACGCAGTATTTT.